These T cell receptor beta chains were read from a single sample in a study of Graves' ophthalmopathy and Graves' hyperthyroidism. TCRdb passed the multiplex PCR reads through MiXCR, listing each CDR3 protein once. This sample carries about 380,000 distinct CDR3 sequences, less than 20% of them seen once, and the ten largest clones take roughly 7%. Sequencing was performed on peripheral blood. All receptors derive from a woman between 18 and 29 years old with stable Graves' hyperthyroidism. Each CDR3 is given with its conserved first and last residue. D genes are given only for firm matches. Clone size is not always given. Where it is, it says once, few, many or a class for expanded clones.

j_call,v_call,clone_size,d_call,cdr3_nt,cdr3_aa
TRBJ1-3,TRBV11-2,many,-,TGTGCCAGCAGTGTAACGCTAAGGAACACCATATATTTT,CASSVTLRNTIYF
TRBJ1-1,TRBV18,many,-,TGTGCCAGCTCACCTTCTGGGGACCGCGAAGCTTTCTTT,CASSPSGDREAFF
TRBJ2-5,TRBV7-8,many,-,TGTGCCAGCAGCTTCGTCCGGGCGCGCGGCCGAGAGACCCAGTACTTC,CASSFVRARGRETQYF
TRBJ1-1,TRBV4-1,many,-,TGCGCCAGCAGCCAAGTTTCCTTCCCGAACACTGAAGCTTTCTTT,CASSQVSFPNTEAFF
TRBJ1-2,TRBV12-3/TRBV12-4,many,-,TGTGCCAGCAGTTTACGGGGAACCTACACCTTC,CASSLRGTYTF
TRBJ1-5,TRBV19,-,-,TGTGCCAGTAGTAAGGCAACAGGTTATCAGCCCCAGCATTTT,CASSKATGYQPQHF
TRBJ2-5,TRBV3-1,-,-,TGTGCCAGCAGCCAAGGGGGGTCTTCACAAGAGACCCAGTACTTC,CASSQGGSSQETQYF
TRBJ1-2,TRBV24-1,-,-,TGTGCCACCAGTGATTTGCTGAGGTCCTATGGCTTCACCTTC,CATSDLLRSYGFTF
TRBJ2-7,TRBV5-1,many,TRBD2,TGCGCCACCAGGACTCTAGCGGGGGAGACCTACGAGCAGTACTTC,CATRTLAGETYEQYF
TRBJ2-7,TRBV28,-,-,TGTGCCAGCACCCCTTTACGGCAGGGGGGCCACGAGCAGTACTTC,CASTPLRQGGHEQYF
TRBJ2-2,TRBV11-1,many,TRBD1,TGTGCCAGCAGCTTCCCGCCCCGGGACAGGAGGACCGGGGAGCTGTTTTTT,CASSFPPRDRRTGELFF
TRBJ1-5,TRBV12-3/TRBV12-4,once,-,TGTGCCAGCAGCAGGGCGCTCAATCAGCCTCAGCATTTT,CASSRALNQPQHF
TRBJ2-7,TRBV4-1,many,-,TGCGCCAGCAGCCAAGGGGGGGACCGATCGGGCGAGCAGTACTTC,CASSQGGDRSGEQYF
TRBJ1-1,TRBV7-9,few,-,TGTGCCAGCACCTGGCGAGGGACTCCCACTGAAGCTTTCTTT,CASTWRGTPTEAFF
TRBJ1-5,TRBV5-5,-,-,TGTGCCAGCAGCTTGGGATTACAGGGCGGCCAGCCCCAGCATTTT,CASSLGLQGGQPQHF
TRBJ2-5,TRBV9,many,-,TGTGCCAGCAGCGTAGGGACACAAGAGACCCAGTACTTC,CASSVGTQETQYF
TRBJ1-2,TRBV24-1,many,-,TGTGCCACCAGTGAGGCAGGGCGAAATGGCTACACCTTC,CATSEAGRNGYTF
TRBJ1-5,TRBV12-3/TRBV12-4,-,-,TGTGCCAGCAGTCCGGGACAACATCAGCCCCAGCATTTT,CASSPGQHQPQHF
TRBJ1-5,TRBV5-6,many,TRBD1,TGTGCCAGCAGCTTTTCCACAGGGGGCAATCAGCCCCAGCATTTT,CASSFSTGGNQPQHF
TRBJ2-7,TRBV20-1,many,TRBD1,TGCAGTGCTAGAGAACAGGGGAAGAATTTCTACGAGCAGTACTTC,CSAREQGKNFYEQYF